The present entry profiles one TCR beta chain with its context. This clone was found a few times. This receptor's antigen is unknown. Nothing much larger sits one base from this clone, and base qualities are not available. The cohort was made up of approximately 670 healthy bone marrow donors. At the time of sampling, all cohort members were nominally healthy, though unrecorded immune exposures were likely present. The donor was CMV seronegative and was included in the group of under 450 seronegative cohort members. Every donor gave a peripheral blood sample, and the peripheral blood mononuclear cells from that sample were used for TCR beta sequencing. Genomic DNA extraction from the blood cell samples was performed with the Qiagen DNeasy Blood Extraction Kit. CDR1 and CDR2, looked up from the germline V gene (reference sequence), are MNHEY and SMNVEV. V loses 3 bases, J loses 1 base, and the germline ends lie 7 bases apart. There are 13 amino acids in the CDR3, from cysteine to phenylalanine inclusive. Only the CDR3 region is kept as DNA, spanning 39 bases read in frame from base 1.

Libraries were made using the immunoSEQ multiplex PCR assay. A mixture of 60 forward primers for TCR Vbeta segments and 13 reverse primers for TCR Jbeta segments was used in the multiplex PCR. Amplification of the CDR3 region of rearranged TCR beta genes was performed with a multiplex PCR assay on genomic DNA. The amplified TCR beta libraries were sequenced on the Illumina HiSeq System as 87-base-pair reads. In the source study's methods: Across the 640 or so repertoires, a later analysis counted some 81 million unique TCR beta chains, around 11 million of which were shared by at least two donors. To remove PCR and sequencing errors, raw reads were error-corrected and collapsed into unique sequences using a nearest-neighbor algorithm that merged closely related sequences. CDR3 sequences were aligned to IMGT reference sequences to assign V, D and J gene segments. For a sequence to be retained, a match of at least six nucleotides to both a V gene segment and a J gene segment was required. A rearrangement counted as productive if the CDR3 had no stop codons and remained in frame with V and J, and every other rearrangement counted as non-productive. Following IMGT convention, CDR3 was defined as the stretch from the second conserved V-encoded cysteine to the conserved J-encoded phenylalanine. Sequences without an unambiguous match to a single V gene segment were excluded from the earlier analysis of 450 to 750 of the donors. In an earlier analysis of about 590 of the donors, a V segment was called functional when productive rearrangements were above 56.7%, and segregating when the standard deviation between donors exceeded 5%. A statistical classification framework was built to diagnose cytomegalovirus status from the catalog of TCR beta chain sequences. In a later analysis, TCR nucleotide sequences were compared against IMGT/GENE-DB human TR gene sequences so that V and J genes could be assigned. A later analysis assigned CDR3 sequences and most-parsimonious VDJ recombination scenarios with the TCRdist pipeline. In a later analysis, each TCR beta chain was defined by its CDR3 amino acid sequence together with its V-gene family, and reads lacking a unique V-gene family were excluded. To address suspected cross-contamination and a sequencing artifact, a later analysis removed several hundred highly shared, low-generation-probability nucleotide sequences. In a later analysis, a clonal expansion index for each public chain was calculated from normalized within-repertoire ranks of inferred template counts. Generation probabilities in a later analysis came from a VDJ recombination model fitted to out-of-frame rearrangements, and those results were checked against IGoR. A later analysis scored TCR-TCR, TCR-HLA and TCR-CMV co-occurrence with hypergeometric tests, applying a repertoire-size bias correction to TCR pairs. A later analysis estimated false discovery rates by permuting HLA or CMV assignments 20 times. A later analysis grouped co-occurring TCRs with DBSCAN, adding TCRdist sequence similarity when clustering within HLA-allele-positive subsets. For co-occurrence clustering, repertoires with fewer than 30,000 or more than 120,000 public chains were excluded, along with roughly 5 repertoires with anomalous nucleotide sharing. TCRdb retrieved this table from immuneACCESS and kept in-frame rearrangements only. Not all clones are present; in checked studies, unresolved V genes account for under half, and no reason is known for the remainder. Clone size and V and J calls were adopted from that table, with D and trimming inferred from the DNA. The sample profile shows fewer than 200,000 clones; approximately 86% of them were found once. The ten largest clones add up to 0.9% to 1.2% of the sample.

This sample was included in a study of cytomegalovirus exposure and HLA in healthy donors (dated 2017 in TCRdb). In terms of the full investigation: In an earlier analysis of under 750 of the donors, 250 to 350 Gb of sequence data and about 110 million unique TCR beta sequences from about 190 million T cells were reported. The T cell repertoires of 700 or so subjects were profiled by immunosequencing and related to cytomegalovirus serostatus. Class I and class II HLA loci were covered by the typing at four-digit resolution. Rather than using new phenotypic data, the later analysis identified candidate immune exposures from TCR beta sequences and from how often those sequences occurred across donors. A handful of DR-DQ haplotypes were handled as single units for association and clustering because linkage in the cohort was strong. Alongside the repertoire data, information on donor age, sex, ethnicity and CMV serostatus was compiled. Of the roughly 430 genotyped donors, 65% to 90% fell in the genetic ancestry cluster associated with self-reported Caucasian donors. The study aimed to test whether cataloging public T cell receptors could reveal signatures of past pathogen exposure. Every repertoire in the discovery cohort had been generated on one and the same sequencing platform. A later analysis re-examined previously published TCR beta repertoires from roughly 650 donors and added high-resolution HLA genotyping to investigate patterns of TCR occurrence. Roughly 300 gigabases of sequencing data and roughly 81 million unique TCR sequences made up an early release that covered under 750 HLA-typed donors. To decide whether each TCR beta V gene segment behaved as functional or pseudogenic, an earlier analysis of 587 of the donors relied on high-throughput TCR beta sequencing. To predict cytomegalovirus infection status, the study brought together high-throughput TCR immunosequencing, statistical association of individual TCRs with disease status, and machine learning. Genome-wide SNP genotypes for about 65% of the 666 donors were used in a later genetic analysis, which treated that subset as a discovery cohort. Among a few hundred genotyped donors of the cohort, an average of roughly 240,000 unique TCR beta nucleotide sequences were sequenced per donor, about a sixth of them non-productive. A separate validation cohort of approximately 130 different subjects was used in addition to the 666-subject first cohort. Typing coverage differed by locus: A, B, C, DRB1 and DQB1 were typed in roughly 620-630 donors, DQA1 in 522, DPA1 in 600 to 610, and DPB1 in 400 to 480.

Results the study describes overall, beyond this receptor: The only immune exposure information available for the cohort was CMV serostatus. In a later analysis, the rate of TCR association differed among HLA loci, with DRB1 alleles having the most associated TCRs and HLA-C alleles having the fewest. In both the original and validation cohorts, the classifier was reported to diagnose cytomegalovirus status with high specificity and sensitivity. The study gave a list of about 170 TCR beta chains associated with cytomegalovirus. When HLA alleles, especially DR and DQ, strongly co-occurred, TCR associations were difficult to assign to individual alleles. The sequencing pipeline was judged likely to have produced a cluster of highly shared sequence variants as a technical artifact. Across donors, most TCR sequences were observed very rarely, whereas some public TCRs were present in many individuals. This cohort had only TCR beta chains sequenced, and the lack of alpha or paired-chain data limited which features could be detected. Correlated functional status among segregating V segments might be attributable to linkage disequilibrium, but an unknown experimental factor could not be ruled out. Specific HLA alleles were associated with 15,000 to 20,000 TCR beta sequences at a false discovery rate of 0.05 in a later analysis. Because HLA typing was missing for some donors at each locus, association tests included only the typed subset. According to a later analysis, parvovirus B19, influenza, CMV and Epstein-Barr virus appeared linked to several top co-occurrence clusters. Broadly in line with IMGT annotations, most TCR beta V segments showed up in productive rearrangements about 87% or about 30% of the time in an earlier analysis of approximately 640 of the donors. Because counts were too low, seventeen rarely observed V segments, including chromosome 9 orphons, were left out of the earlier analysis of roughly 600 of the donors. In vitro tests confirmed that a few of the cytomegalovirus-associated TCR beta chains recognize cytomegalovirus antigens. The presence/absence analyses assumed that sequencing depth was roughly uniform across donors, and that assumption may not be true. According to a later analysis, most CMV-associated TCR beta chains appeared to be HLA-restricted, and the HLA associations seemed to be driven largely by CMV exposure. In a later genetic analysis, fewer N-insertions in productive TCRs were reported among donors in an Asian-associated ancestry cluster than the roughly 700-donor mean. An association between a missense DCLRE1C variant and V-gene and J-gene trimming of TCR beta chains was found in a later genetic analysis and replicated in an independent cohort. According to the authors, the approach could potentially be generalized to other disease states and immunological phenotypes. In a later analysis, HLA-associated TCR beta chains showed more clonal expansion and lower generation probabilities than non-associated chains that were equally common. A further reported finding was that TCR beta sequences accurately predicted the HLA-A and HLA-B alleles for most subjects in the first cohort. Some IMGT-functional V segments, including TRBV6-2 and TRBV6-3, could not be distinguished by the 87-base-pair reads and were therefore excluded.

Sequenced material: PBMCs. The receptor chain draws on TRBV27 and TRBJ2-7; TRBD2 is possibly the D segment (6 matching bases). This receptor was identified in a boy between 2 and 15 years old in good health and CMV-seronegative. The CDR3 here reads CASSLRESYEQYF. The bases read TGTGCCAGCAGTTTGCGGGAATCCTACGAGCAGTACTTC.